This T cell receptor beta chain was identified in a study of early T cells in non-severe SARS-CoV-2 infection. Via MiXCR, TCRdb re-called the 5' RACE reads, giving one row per CDR3 protein. The repertoire has some 57,000 distinct CDR3 sequences, about 13% of them found once; the top ten carry roughly a tenth. CDR1 and CDR2 from the germline V gene are MNHEY and SVGAGI. Between the trimmed V and J ends, which lost 6 bases and 8 bases, there was a span of 25 bases. The CDR3 spans 17 residues. The rearrangement joins TRBV6-5 to TRBJ2-2; D is tentatively TRBD1 or TRBD2 (5 bases each). The sequence came from an adult who was a healthcare worker with PCR-confirmed SARS-CoV-2 infection or an uninfected control (not recorded which). Sequenced input: whole blood. The CDR3 region is CASRPTRDQAPSGELFF. The CDR3, as DNA: TGTGCCAGCAGGCCCACCCGGGACCAAGCCCCATCTGGGGAGCTGTTTTTT.